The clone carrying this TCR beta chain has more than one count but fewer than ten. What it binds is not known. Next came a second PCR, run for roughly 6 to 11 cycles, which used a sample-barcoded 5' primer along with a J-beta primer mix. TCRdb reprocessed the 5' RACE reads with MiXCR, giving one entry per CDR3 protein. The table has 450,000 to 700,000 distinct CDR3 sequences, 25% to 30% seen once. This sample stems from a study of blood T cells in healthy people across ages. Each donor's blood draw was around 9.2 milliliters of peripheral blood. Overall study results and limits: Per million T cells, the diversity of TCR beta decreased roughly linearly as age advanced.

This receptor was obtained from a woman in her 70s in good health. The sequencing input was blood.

The CDR3 coding sequence is TGTGCCAGCAGCGATTACAGGGGGAATGAGCAGTTCTTC. Its translation is CASSDYRGNEQFF. The V and J genes are TRBV5-6 and TRBJ2-1, with 8 positions matching TRBD1. Germline CDR1 is SGHDT and CDR2 is YYEEEE. J gave up 7 bases and V 4 bases, and 4 bases lay outside the gene matches. The CDR3 extends over 13 amino acids. Drawing the rest from reference TRBV5-6 and TRBJ2-1, the complete variable domain is DAGVTQSPTHLIKTRGQQVTLRCSPKSGHDTVSWYQQALGQGPQFIFQYYEEEERQRGNFPDRFSGHQFPNYSSELNVNALLLGDSALYLCASSDYRGNEQFFGPGTRLTVL.